The clone carrying this T cell receptor beta chain was seen once. Trimming removed 3 bases from V and 3 bases from J; junction bases left unmatched: 8. CDR1 is LGHNA, CDR2 YNFKEQ, per germline. This CDR3 has 16 amino acids. The data originate from a study of blood T cell repertoires in COVID-19. Across the study: The United States, Italy and Spain provided the acute and convalescent COVID-19 samples.

Sequencing was performed with immunoSEQ multiplex PCR; in TCRdb, only in-frame clones are kept and a portion is missing. The sample has about 190,000 clones; about 86% are singletons. This rearrangement joins TRBV4-2 to TRBJ1-5; the match to TRBD1 covers 7 bases. The source material was peripheral blood. This clonotype originated in a woman aged 30 to 39 with active or convalescent COVID-19. The CDR3 protein is CASSQETGWDNQPQHF. The CDR3 DNA follows: TGTGCCAGCAGCCAGGAGACAGGGTGGGACAATCAGCCCCAGCATTTT.